This T cell receptor (beta chain) was identified during a study of control samples from healthy donors and cancer patients. Trimming removed 2 bases at V and 4 bases at J, with 12 bases between. Germline V CDR1 and CDR2: SGHVS, FQNEAQ. This CDR3 is 15 amino acids long. Only in-frame clones appear in the TCRdb table, and some are missing; sequencing was by immunoSEQ multiplex PCR. This table holds fewer than 200,000 clones, 90% to 95% found once. The sequenced sample consisted of blood. The TCR was taken from a woman between 55 and 75 years old in good health. This chain links TRBV7-8 with TRBJ1-5, with D possibly TRBD1 on 5 matching bases. CDR3 residues: CASSLSPRANQPQHF. Here the CDR3 DNA reads TGTGCCAGCAGCTTAAGTCCCAGGGCTAATCAGCCCCAGCATTTT. The full variable domain, rest sourced from reference TRBV7-8 and TRBJ1-5, is GAGVSQSPRYKVAKRGQDVALRCDPISGHVSLFWYQQALGQGPEFLTYFQNEAQLDKSGLPSDRFFAERPEGSVSTLKIQRTQQEDSAVYLCASSLSPRANQPQHFGDGTRLSIL.